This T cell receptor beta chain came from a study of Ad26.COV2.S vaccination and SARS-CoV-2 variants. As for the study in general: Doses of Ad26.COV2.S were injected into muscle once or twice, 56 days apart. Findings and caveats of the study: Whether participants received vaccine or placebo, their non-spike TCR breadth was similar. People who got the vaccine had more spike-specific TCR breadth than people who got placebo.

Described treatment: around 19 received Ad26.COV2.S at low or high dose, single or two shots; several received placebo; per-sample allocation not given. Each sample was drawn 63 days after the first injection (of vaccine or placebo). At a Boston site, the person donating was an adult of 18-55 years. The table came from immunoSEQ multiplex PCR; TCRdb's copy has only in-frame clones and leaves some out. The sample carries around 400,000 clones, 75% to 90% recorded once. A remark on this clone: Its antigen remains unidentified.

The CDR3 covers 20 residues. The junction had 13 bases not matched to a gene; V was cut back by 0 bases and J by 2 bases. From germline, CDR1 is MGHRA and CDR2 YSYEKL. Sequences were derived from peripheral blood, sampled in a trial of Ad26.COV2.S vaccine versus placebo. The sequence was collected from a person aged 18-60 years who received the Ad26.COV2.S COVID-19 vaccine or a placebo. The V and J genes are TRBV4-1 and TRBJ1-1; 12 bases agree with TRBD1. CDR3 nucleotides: TGCGCCAGCAGCCAAGATGGTCAGGGGACAGGGGGCGCGGGAAACACTGAAGCTTTCTTT. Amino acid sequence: CASSQDGQGTGGAGNTEAFF.